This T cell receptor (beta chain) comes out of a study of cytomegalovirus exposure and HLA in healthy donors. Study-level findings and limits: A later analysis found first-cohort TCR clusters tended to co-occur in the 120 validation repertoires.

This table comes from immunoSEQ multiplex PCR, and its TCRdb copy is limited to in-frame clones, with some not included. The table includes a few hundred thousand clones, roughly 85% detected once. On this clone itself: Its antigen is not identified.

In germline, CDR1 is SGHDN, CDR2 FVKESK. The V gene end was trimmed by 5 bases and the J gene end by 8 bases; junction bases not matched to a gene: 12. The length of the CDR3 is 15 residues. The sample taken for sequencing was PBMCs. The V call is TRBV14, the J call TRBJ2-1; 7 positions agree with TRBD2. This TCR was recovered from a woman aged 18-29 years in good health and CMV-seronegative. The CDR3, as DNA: TGTGCCAGCAGCACCCTGGCGGGGGATTTGGATGAGCAGTTCTTC. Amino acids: CASSTLAGDLDEQFF.